The entry that follows covers one T cell receptor beta chain sequence. As yet, its antigen is unknown. The CDR3 has 13 residues. The J segment lost 1 base and the V segment lost 6 bases, leaving 0 bases of the junction unmatched. Germline V gene sequence: CDR1 SGHTA, CDR2 FQGTGA. Clones were read by immunoSEQ multiplex PCR, and TCRdb kept only the in-frame ones, dropping some. The sample consists of 150,000 to 200,000 clones, around 87% of them appearing once. This entry comes from a study of T cell responses to AZD1222 COVID-19 vaccine. Overall study findings and caveats: Of the AZD1222 recipients, only 5 to 7 were seropositive at baseline. Samples come after the peak T cell response, not at day 14.

Sequenced material: peripheral blood, taken on day 0 of MenACWY control vaccination. The TCR originated in an adult in good health. The rearrangement links TRBV7-3 to TRBJ2-3, with 8 bases aligning to TRBD1. The CDR3 protein is CASRDRGTDTQYF. The CDR3 nucleotides are TGTGCCAGCAGGGACAGGGGCACAGATACGCAGTATTTT.